These 7 T cell receptor beta chains were all obtained from the same sample, sequenced in a study of OX40 agonist ivuxolimab in advanced cancers. The table came from immunoSEQ multiplex PCR; TCRdb's copy has only in-frame clones and leaves some out. The sample has tens of thousands of clones, 90% seen once. Sequenced material: CD4+ or CD8+ T cells sorted from blood, taken in a trial of the OX40 agonist ivuxolimab. These receptors were collected from an adult with an advanced solid tumor such as melanoma, head and neck, liver or kidney cancer.

This clone was detected only once. The chain links TRBV6-5 to TRBJ1-2, with 7 bases lining up with TRBD1. Losses at the gene ends were 6 bases for V and 7 bases for J; bases not matched to a gene: 8. The CDR3 covers 13 residues. Germline V gives CDR1 MNHEY, CDR2 SVGAGI. CDR3: CASRETGRSGYTF. CDR3 coding DNA: TGTGCCAGCAGGGAGACAGGGAGAAGTGGCTACACCTTC.

This clone was seen a few times. In nucleotides, the CDR3 is TGCGCCAGCAGCTTGGCTCCTGGGACAGGGTTTCACTATGGCTACACCTTC. Translated: CASSLAPGTGFHYGYTF. The chain couples TRBV5-1 to TRBJ1-2; 9 bases agree with TRBD1. V trimming: 0 bases; J trimming: 3 bases; junction bases outside the gene matches: 9. This CDR3 is 17 amino acids long. Germline assignment: CDR1 SGHRS and CDR2 YFSETQ. Filled out from reference TRBV5-1 and TRBJ1-2, the complete variable domain reads KAGVTQTPRYLIKTRGQQVTLSCSPISGHRSVSWYQQTPGQGLQFLFEYFSETQRNKGNFPGRFSGRQFSNSRSEMNVSTLELGDSALYLCASSLAPGTGFHYGYTFGSGTRLTVV.

The chain combines TRBV18 with TRBJ2-3, with 7 bases identical to TRBD1. This CDR3 contains 16 residues. The germline V gene encodes CDR1 KGHSH and CDR2 LQKENI. V lost 0 bases to trimming and J lost 6 bases; unmatched junction nucleotides: 9. CDR3 nucleotides: TGTGCCAGCTCACCACCGACAGGGCTTCTCGCCGATACGCAGTATTTT. Its translation: CASSPPTGLLADTQYF.

The chain joins TRBV6-5 to TRBJ1-3; a possible D gene is TRBD1 (5 bases). The CDR3 sequence is 16 residues long. Germline assignment: CDR1 MNHEY and CDR2 SVGAGI. The ends were cut back, 4 bases at V and 1 base at J, with 14 bases in the middle. Written as DNA, the CDR3 is TGTGCCAGCAGTTCCCCCCATGGGGCTTCTGGAAACACCATATATTTT. Amino acid sequence: CASSSPHGASGNTIYF.

The sample holds a few counts of this clone. The chain is built from TRBV5-1 and TRBJ1-6; D is possibly TRBD1 (6 bases). The CDR3 has 14 residues. CDR1 and CDR2 (germline): SGHRS, YFSETQ. V lost 7 bases and J 10 bases, leaving 18 bases between the germline ends. The CDR3 protein is CASLGGQMTSPLHF. CDR3 nucleotides: TGCGCCAGCCTGGGGGGCCAGATGACCTCACCCCTCCACTTT.

V usage is TRBV11-3 and J usage is TRBJ2-2; a weak D match, TRBD1 (5 bases). Per the germline V gene, CDR1 is SGHNT and CDR2 is YENEEA. Trimming shortened V by 5 bases and J by 4 bases, and 20 bases separated the two germline ends. The CDR3 has 17 residues. The CDR3 is CASSPRIGVISTGELFF. The CDR3 DNA sequence: TGTGCCAGCAGCCCAAGGATAGGGGTAATCAGCACCGGGGAGCTGTTTTTT.

With regard to this clone: A junction boundary mismatches the germline segment, possibly from a read error. V gene TRBV10-3 combines with J gene TRBJ1-2, with a tentative D call TRBD1 (5 bases). The germline V gene encodes CDR1 ENHRY and CDR2 SYGVKD. The CDR3 sequence is 13 residues long. Written as DNA, the CDR3 is TGTGCCACCAGTCGGGACGGAAACTATGGCTACACCTTC. Translating gives CATSRDGNYGYTF.